These 18 T cell receptor beta chains were all obtained from the same sample, sequenced in a study of control samples from healthy donors and cancer patients. Only in-frame clones appear in the TCRdb table, and some are missing; sequencing was by immunoSEQ multiplex PCR. The sample contains about 63,000 clones, approximately 89% of which appear only once. Sequencing was done on a sample of PBMCs. The origin of the receptors is a woman aged 55-70 years with lung cancer.

The chain employs TRBV5-5 and TRBJ2-7; tentatively, D is TRBD1 or TRBD2 (6 bases each). The germline V and J ends were trimmed by 4 bases and 1 base, with 18 bases remaining between them. The CDR3 consists of 16 residues. CDR1 is SGHKS and CDR2 is YYEKEE in the germline V gene (reference sequence). CDR3 residues: CASSPLSTGLSYEQYF. CDR3 coding DNA: TGTGCCAGCAGCCCCCTCTCGACAGGACTATCCTACGAGCAGTACTTC.

This rearrangement joins TRBV2 to TRBJ1-5, with 7 bases identical to TRBD1. This CDR3 has 14 residues. The V segment lost 6 bases and the J segment 1 base; nucleotides outside the gene matches: 3. CDR1 and CDR2 (germline): SNHLY, FYNNEI. The CDR3 here is CASRLDRSNQPQHF. The CDR3 coding sequence is TGTGCCAGCAGGCTGGACAGGAGCAATCAGCCCCAGCATTTT.

The chain has TRBV12-5 and TRBJ2-5, with 8 bases identical to TRBD1. The trim removed 1 base at V and 3 bases at J, leaving 7 bases unmatched. Germline V gene data show CDR1 as LGHNT and CDR2 as FRNRAP. This CDR3 is 16 amino acids long. The CDR3 here is CASGLDRTGQEETQYF. The DNA for the CDR3 is TGTGCTAGTGGTTTGGATCGGACAGGGCAAGAAGAGACCCAGTACTTC.

The rearrangement uses TRBV6-2 or TRBV6-3 and TRBJ1-2; D not resolved. Germline loops: CDR1 MNHEY, CDR2 SVGEGT. Deletions cut 2 bases from V and 6 bases from J, with 13 bases between. The CDR3 is 14 amino acids. CDR3 DNA sequence: TGTGCCAGCAGTTACGGGAACACCGGGGATGGCTACACCTTC. Its protein product is CASSYGNTGDGYTF.

The V call is TRBV15, the J call TRBJ1-1, with D perhaps matching TRBD1 (5 bases). This CDR3 contains 12 residues. Per the germline V gene, CDR1 is LNHNV and CDR2 is YYDKDF (reference sequence). V was shortened by 2 bases and J by 8 bases, with 9 bases between the two germline ends. CDR3 DNA sequence: TGTGCCACCAGCAGACCTCCAGGGGAAGCTTTCTTT. It encodes CATSRPPGEAFF.

This clone was counted only a few times. The rearrangement uses TRBV5-4 and TRBJ1-1; TRBD1 is a possible D gene (6 bases). The CDR3 extends over 14 amino acids. Between the trimmed V and J ends, which lost 0 bases and 4 bases, there was a span of 10 bases. Germline V gives CDR1 SGHNT, CDR2 YYREEE (reference sequence). CDR3 sequence reads: CASSLEGGGTEAFF. The CDR3 region has the DNA TGTGCCAGCAGCTTGGAGGGGGGGGGCACTGAAGCTTTCTTT.

The rearrangement uses TRBV6-5 and TRBJ1-3; D is ambiguous. Germline lookup yields CDR1 MNHEY and CDR2 SVGAGI. The ends were cut back, 5 bases at V and 0 bases at J, with 8 bases in the middle. The CDR3 consists of 14 residues. The CDR3 nucleotides read TGTGCCAGCAGTCAGGACTACTCTGGAAACACCATATATTTT. Residues: CASSQDYSGNTIYF.

The rearrangement uses TRBV29-1 and TRBJ2-1; 8 bases fit TRBD2. This CDR3 has 13 residues. Germline V gene data show CDR1 as SQVTM and CDR2 as ANQGSEA. V was clipped by 4 bases and J by 7 bases; unmatched bases: 6. CDR3 amino acids: CSVASGQPNEQFF. CDR3 DNA sequence: TGCAGCGTTGCTAGCGGGCAACCTAATGAGCAGTTCTTC.

J is TRBJ1-6 and V is TRBV5-1; perhaps TRBD1 as D (5 bases). V was pared by 6 bases and J by 4 bases, with 11 bases between. CDR3 length: 14 residues. The V gene's germline CDR1 is SGHRS and CDR2 YFSETQ. The CDR3 is CASTAGLYNSPLHF. CDR3 coding DNA: TGCGCCAGCACGGCAGGGCTTTATAATTCACCCCTCCACTTT.

The CDR3 loop reads CASSPPRGADLSYNEQFF. The DNA of the CDR3 is TGTGCCAGCAGCCCTCCCCGGGGAGCTGACTTATCCTACAATGAGCAGTTCTTC. V gene TRBV28 combines with J gene TRBJ2-1, with D possibly TRBD2 on 5 matching bases. Looked up from germline, CDR1 is MDHEN and CDR2 is SYDVKM. This CDR3 spans 18 amino acids. Trimming left V 6 bases short and J 1 base short, with 22 bases between.

This clone was detected once. The chain links TRBV12-5 to TRBJ2-2, with 9 bases identical to TRBD1. The CDR3 totals 14 residues. Germline CDR1 LGHNT, CDR2 FRNRAP. Germline trimming cut 1 base from V and 6 bases from J; bases unmatched to any gene: 0. This CDR3 is CASGLGQGAGELFF. The CDR3 DNA reads as TGTGCTAGTGGTTTGGGACAGGGGGCCGGGGAGCTGTTTTTT.

The V gene is TRBV21-1, the J gene TRBJ2-3; the D call in the table, TRBD1, was not verified against the DNA. TRBV21-1 represents a pseudogene. The CDR3 runs to 15 residues. The CDR3 DNA is TGTGCCAGCAGCACAAAGCAGGGGGAGGCAGATACGCAGTATTTT. Translated: CASSTKQGEADTQYF.

V usage is TRBV24-1 and J usage is TRBJ1-2; D is ambiguous. The germline V gene has CDR1 KGHDR and CDR2 SFDVKD. This CDR3 is 12 amino acids long. V lost 1 base to trimming and J lost 8 bases, with 7 bases between them. The CDR3 spells CATSDFRVGYTF. As DNA, the CDR3 is TGTGCCACCAGTGATTTTAGGGTGGGCTACACCTTC.

This clone was found once. The J gene is TRBJ1-4, the V gene TRBV7-2; 8 bases align to TRBD1. Germline V gives CDR1 SGHTA, CDR2 FQGNSA. CDR3 length equals 18 residues. The J segment lost 0 bases and the V segment lost 1 base, leaving 7 bases of the junction unmatched. This CDR3 reads CASSLGGQALATNEKLFF. DNA for the CDR3: TGTGCCAGCAGCTTAGGGGGACAGGCCCTTGCAACTAATGAAAAACTGTTTTTT.

This clone has a handful of counts. V gene TRBV30 combines with J gene TRBJ2-2; possible D gene TRBD1, 5 bases. Germline CDR1 and CDR2: GTSNPN and SVGIG (reference sequence). This CDR3 has 14 amino acids. V shed 0 bases and J shed 6 bases, with 11 bases lying between them. In DNA, the CDR3 is TGTGCCTGGAGTGTAGGGGCCCCGTCCGGGGAGCTGTTTTTT. Protein: CAWSVGAPSGELFF.

This chain joins TRBV5-4 and TRBJ1-2, with 7 positions matching TRBD1. The CDR3 is made up of 13 amino acids. Germline loops: CDR1 SGHNT, CDR2 YYREEE (reference sequence). V shed 6 bases and J 8 bases; nucleotides not matched to a gene: 10. The DNA of the CDR3 is TGTGCCAGCAACACAGACAGGGACCGCGGCTACACCTTC. Its translation: CASNTDRDRGYTF. Combining the CDR3 with reference TRBV5-4 and TRBJ1-2 gives the whole variable domain ETGVTQSPTHLIKTRGQQVTLRCSSQSGHNTVSWYQQALGQGPQFIFQYYREEENGRGNFPPRFSGLQFPNYSSELNVNALELDDSALYLCASNTDRDRGYTFGSGTRLTVV.

The gene calls are TRBV2 and TRBJ1-4, with TRBD1 identical over 12 bases. Germline V lookup: CDR1 SNHLY, CDR2 FYNNEI. V was pared by 6 bases and J by 10 bases, with 9 bases of the junction left unmatched. The CDR3 covers 15 residues. The CDR3 loop reads CASRPGTGGYGKLFF. In DNA, the CDR3 is TGTGCCAGCAGGCCCGGGACAGGGGGCTACGGAAAACTGTTTTTT.

The chain carries TRBV4-1 and TRBJ2-6; D remains unclear. Trimming pared 0 bases from V and 0 bases from J, leaving 6 bases between. Germline loops: CDR1 MGHRA, CDR2 YSYEKL. The CDR3 runs to 16 residues. The CDR3 DNA reads TGCGCCAGCAGCCAAGAGATACGCTCTGGGGCCAACGTCCTGACTTTC. It is translated as CASSQEIRSGANVLTF.